A selection of T cell receptor beta chains follows, all from one sample in a study of blood T cells in healthy people across ages. TCRdb used MiXCR to reprocess the 5' RACE reads, holding one entry per CDR3 protein. The sample has around 800,000 distinct CDR3 sequences; 40% to 50% are singletons. Material: blood. Receptors were obtained from a man aged 55 to 70 in good health. Each CDR3 is given with its conserved first and last residue. A D gene is named only where the DNA matches it firmly. Only some rows state a clone size, as once, few, many or a class for expanded clones.

j_call v_call cdr3_length clone_size d_call cdr3_nt cdr3_aa
TRBJ2-5 TRBV28 16 . . TGTGCCAGCCTGCCGGGAGCCGGCTGGGGTAAAGAGACCCAGTACTTC CASLPGAGWGKETQYF
TRBJ2-3 TRBV9 15 few TRBD2 TGTGCCAGCAGCGTAGGCGCGGGGGGCACAGATACGCAGTATTTT CASSVGAGGTDTQYF
TRBJ2-1 TRBV5-1 13 . TRBD2 TGCGCCAGCAGGGCTAGCGGGACCAATGAGCAGTTCTTC CASRASGTNEQFF
TRBJ2-3 TRBV20-1 13 few TRBD2 TGCAGTGGTGCTAGCGGGGGCACAGATACGCAGTATTTT CSGASGGTDTQYF
TRBJ2-7 TRBV3-1 13 . TRBD1 TGTGCCAGCAGAGGACAGGTCTCCTACGAGCAGTACTTC CASRGQVSYEQYF
TRBJ1-2 TRBV12-3/TRBV12-4 14 . . TGTGCCAGCAGTCCCCTTCTAAGTAACTATGGCTACACCTTC CASSPLLSNYGYTF
TRBJ1-4 TRBV4-1 15 . TRBD1 TGCGCCAGCGGACAAGGGAGACAGGGGAATGAAAAACTGTTTTTT CASGQGRQGNEKLFF
TRBJ2-5 TRBV5-5 14 . TRBD2 TGTGCCAGCAGGGTCGGGGGGGGACAAGAGACCCAGTACTTC CASRVGGGQETQYF
TRBJ1-1 TRBV20-1 15 . TRBD1 TGCAGTGCTAGCGATCCGGGACAGGGGAACACTGAAGCTTTCTTT CSASDPGQGNTEAFF
TRBJ2-2 TRBV5-1 13 . . TGCGCCAGCAGCGTGGAGGACACCGGGGAGCTGTTTTTT CASSVEDTGELFF
TRBJ2-1 TRBV4-3 16 few . TGCGCCAGCAGCCAAGATCGATGGCGGGGCGAGAATGAGCAGTTCTTC CASSQDRWRGENEQFF
TRBJ2-1 TRBV30 16 . TRBD2 TGTGCCTGGAGTCTTCCCACGGGGGGGCCCCACAATGAGCAGTTCTTC CAWSLPTGGPHNEQFF
TRBJ1-2 TRBV27 16 . TRBD1 TGTGCCAGCAGAGGGACAGGGGGCGCGAGGGACTATGGCTACACCTTC CASRGTGGARDYGYTF
TRBJ1-2 TRBV10-3 16 . . TGTGCCATCAGAGATATGGACGGGCCAAAACTACGTGGCTACACCTTC CAIRDMDGPKLRGYTF
TRBJ1-2 TRBV7-9 17 . TRBD1 TGTGCCAGCAGCTTAAAAGGGGGCCAAGGGGATAACTATGGCTACACCTTC CASSLKGGQGDNYGYTF
TRBJ2-7 TRBV12-3/TRBV12-4 15 . TRBD1 TGTGCCAGCAGACCCCCCGGGACAGGGGGCCGCGAGCAGTACTTC CASRPPGTGGREQYF